Shown below are 15 T cell receptor beta chains from a single sample sequenced in a study of metastatic and nonmetastatic thyroid tumors. All patients were treatment-naive before thyroid surgery. TCRdb re-called the PCR reads with MiXCR. The sample lists roughly 23,000 clones; roughly 20% were seen once. The sequenced sample was blood. Receptors originate from a male donor with papillary thyroid cancer or a benign thyroid nodule (not recorded which). Some clones in this sample may be carry-over from other donors' samples.

Here the CDR3 DNA reads TGTGCCAGCACCGAGGTTCCATGGCAGGGTTCAGATACGCAGTATTTT. It encodes CASTEVPWQGSDTQYF. This chain uses TRBV6-1 with TRBJ2-3, with D perhaps TRBD1 (5 bases). V lost 7 bases and J 4 bases, leaving 21 bases between the germline ends. Germline V gene sequence: CDR1 MNHNS, CDR2 SASEGT. The CDR3 is 16 amino acids.

This clone was found many times. The chain joins TRBV9 to TRBJ2-3; 12 nucleotides align to TRBD2. Germline trimming cut 4 bases from V and 6 bases from J; bases unmatched to any gene: 6. The V gene's germline CDR1 is SGDLS and CDR2 YYNGEE. The CDR3 extends over 15 amino acids. The CDR3: CASSQTSGSWDTQYF. The CDR3 DNA reads as TGTGCCAGCAGCCAGACTAGCGGGAGCTGGGATACGCAGTATTTT.

This clone occurred many times. V usage is TRBV11-3 and J usage is TRBJ2-1; TRBD2 matches 8 bases. This CDR3 spans 15 amino acids. Germline CDR1 reads SGHNT; CDR2 reads YENEEA. The V segment lost 1 base and the J segment 5 bases; nucleotides outside the gene matches: 4. The CDR3 spells CASSLGLANDNEQFF. CDR3 coding DNA: TGTGCCAGCAGCTTAGGACTAGCGAATGACAATGAGCAGTTCTTC. The full variable domain, completed using reference TRBV11-3 and TRBJ2-1, is EAGVVQSPRYKIIEKKQPVAFWCNPISGHNTLYWYLQNLGQGPELLIRYENEEAVDDSQLPKDRFSAERLKGVDSTLKIQPAELGDSAVYLCASSLGLANDNEQFFGPGTRLTVL.

By share of the sample, this clone is medium-sized. The rearrangement links TRBV4-2 to TRBJ1-4; D remains ambiguous. The ends were cut back, 2 bases at V and 3 bases at J, with 10 bases in the middle. Germline CDR1 and CDR2: LGHNA and YNFKEQ. The CDR3 length is 15 residues. CDR3 loop: CASSQLWEANEKLFF. CDR3 coding DNA: TGTGCCAGCAGCCAATTGTGGGAGGCTAATGAAAAACTGTTTTTT.

The chain is built from TRBV20-1 and TRBJ2-7; TRBD1 matches at 9 bases. CDR1 and CDR2 from the germline V gene are DFQATT and SNEGSKA (reference sequence). The CDR3 runs to 12 residues. The V segment lost 6 bases and the J segment 3 bases; nucleotides outside the gene matches: 3. DNA for the CDR3: TGCAGTGCAACGGACAGGGGCTACGAGCAGTACTTC. It codes for CSATDRGYEQYF.

This chain uses TRBV6-1 with TRBJ2-7; D perhaps matches TRBD2 (5 bases). The CDR3 extends over 11 amino acids. CDR1 and CDR2 from the germline V gene are MNHNS and SASEGT. V dropped 5 bases and J dropped 6 bases, with 8 bases sitting between them. The CDR3 here is CASSQRSEQYF. CDR3 nucleotides: TGTGCCAGCAGTCAGCGGAGCGAGCAGTACTTC.

This clone was observed at least ten times. V gene TRBV5-6 combines with J gene TRBJ1-5; possible D gene TRBD1, 6 bases. CDR1 and CDR2 from the germline V gene are SGHDT and YYEEEE. The CDR3 is 13 residues long. The CDR3 coding sequence is TGTCTGAAGGGACACTCAAAAAATCAGCCCCAGCATTTT. Translated: CLKGHSKNQPQHF.

This clone was picked up many times. In DNA, the CDR3 is TGCAGTGCTGGACCAGCGGGAGCCAACACCCACGAGCAGTACTTC. Its translation: CSAGPAGANTHEQYF. The rearrangement uses TRBV20-1 and TRBJ2-7; TRBD2 aligns across 8 bases. Germline V gene sequence: CDR1 DFQATT, CDR2 SNEGSKA (reference sequence). The V gene end was trimmed by 5 bases and the J gene end by 5 bases; junction bases not matched to a gene: 14. The CDR3 contains 15 residues.

The sample holds many counts of this clone. The chain carries TRBV29-1 and TRBJ2-7; no reliable D call. In germline, CDR1 is SQVTM, CDR2 ANQGSEA. V lost 4 bases, J lost 5 bases, and 12 bases lay in between. The CDR3 is made up of 12 amino acids. CDR3 region: CSVGVGLNEQYF. The CDR3, as DNA: TGCAGCGTTGGGGTAGGGTTGAACGAGCAGTACTTC.

This clone was counted many times. In DNA form, the CDR3 reads TGCGCCAGCAGCCAAGGTCAGGGCCTAGCCACAGATACGCAGTATTTT. This sequence encodes CASSQGQGLATDTQYF. The chain combines TRBV4-3 with TRBJ2-3; D may correspond to TRBD1 or TRBD2 (5 bases each). This CDR3 spans 16 amino acids. The V gene lost 1 base and the J gene lost 2 bases, with 13 bases spanning the gap. Germline V gene sequence: CDR1 LGHNA, CDR2 YSLEER.

This clone occurred a few times. CDR3 loop: CASSDRGYEQYF. CDR3 coding DNA: TGCGCCAGCAGTGATCGGGGCTACGAGCAGTACTTC. The J gene is TRBJ2-7, the V gene TRBV10-1, with a weak D call TRBD2 (5 bases). This CDR3 contains 12 residues. Trimming pared 3 bases from V and 3 bases from J, leaving 6 bases between. Looked up from germline, CDR1 is WNHNN and CDR2 is SYGVQD (reference sequence).

This clone has only one observation. V gene TRBV20-1 combines with J gene TRBJ2-7; 12 bases align to TRBD2. This CDR3 contains 15 residues. V was clipped by 6 bases and J by 4 bases; unmatched bases: 10. Germline assignment: CDR1 DFQATT and CDR2 SNEGSKA (reference sequence). The chain's CDR3 is CSAKSGLAGTYEQYF. Written as DNA, the CDR3 is TGCAGTGCCAAATCCGGACTAGCGGGGACTTACGAGCAGTACTTC.

About this clone: The junction departs from the called germline gene at one end, perhaps through a read error. The V gene is TRBV5-1, the J gene TRBJ2-3; D is uncertain. The CDR3 contains 12 residues. Germline CDR1 and CDR2: SGHRS and YFSETQ. CDR3 sequence (DNA): TGCGCCAGCAGCTGCCCCACAGATACTCAGTATTTT. Its protein product is CASSCPTDTQYF.

The V call is TRBV18, the J call TRBJ2-7; either TRBD1 or TRBD2 may supply D (6 bases each). Germline lookup yields CDR1 KGHSH and CDR2 LQKENI. The V gene lost 5 bases and the J gene lost 3 bases, with 14 bases spanning the gap. The CDR3 loop spans 14 amino acids. CDR3 in amino acids: CASSSAGHFYEQYV. As DNA, the CDR3 is TGTGCCAGCTCATCGGCGGGACATTTCTACGAGCAGTACGTC.

Many counts were recorded for this clone. This chain links TRBV20-1 with TRBJ2-1; D possibly corresponds to TRBD2 (6 bases). Trimming cost V 3 bases and J 6 bases, with 15 bases left between them. Germline loops: CDR1 DFQATT, CDR2 SNEGSKA (reference sequence). This CDR3 contains 14 residues. CDR3: CSARVAAKVNEQFF. CDR3 bases: TGCAGTGCTAGGGTAGCGGCAAAAGTCAATGAGCAGTTCTTC.